The T cell receptor beta chain described here comes from a study of identical twins. Study observations and caveats: The study based its conclusions on cross-sectional statistical analysis and did not follow the same donors. Insertion counts were lower in abundant cord blood beta clonotypes, a trend that memory repertoires did not show. Monozygotic twins shared more out-of-frame TCR alpha than recombination models predicted.

This clonotype occurred many times. Its specificity is unknown. TCRdb reprocessed the 5' RACE reads with MiXCR, giving one entry per CDR3 protein. Of a few hundred thousand distinct CDR3 sequences listed, about 10% were seen once; the top ten hold about 9%. With V trimmed by 4 bases and J by 2 bases, 3 bases remained unmatched. This CDR3 comprises 15 residues. Germline V gene data show CDR1 as LGHDT and CDR2 as YNNKEL (reference sequence). Healthy Caucasians made up all donors. This receptor was identified in a man aged 50-60 years in good health. Sequenced input: memory T cells sorted from blood. This sequence joins TRBV3-1 and TRBJ2-1; TRBD2 agrees at 9 bases. This CDR3 is CASSPGTSPYNEQFF. The CDR3 nucleotides are TGTGCCAGCAGCCCAGGGACTAGCCCCTACAATGAGCAGTTCTTC.